This T cell receptor (beta chain) was identified in a study of blood T cell repertoires in COVID-19. At the level of the study: The United States, Italy and Spain were the sources of the acute and convalescent COVID-19 samples. From T cells, B-cell-depleted T cells, or PBMCs came the material, which was cDNA or gDNA.

In the source study's methods: How many nucleated cells were present was estimated from reference gene primer amplification. The assay was immunoSEQ multiplex PCR, and TCRdb's table has in-frame clones only and misses some. V and J calls plus clone size are reproduced from that table; the DNA served to infer D and trimming. The repertoire holds 120,000 to 150,000 clones, 88% seen once, with about 1.5% in the top ten. CDR1 is SGHTA, CDR2 FQGNSA, per germline. The trim removed 4 bases at V and 8 bases at J, leaving 7 bases unmatched. This CDR3 spans 15 amino acids. The receptor was isolated from a woman aged 55 to 70 with acute or convalescent COVID-19. The V call is TRBV7-2, the J call TRBJ2-1; 11 bases are shared with TRBD2. Sequencing was performed on peripheral blood. The CDR3 here is CASSWIAGGPYEQFF. The CDR3 nucleotides read TGTGCCAGCAGCTGGATAGCGGGGGGGCCCTATGAGCAGTTCTTC.